This T cell receptor beta chain was profiled in a study of OX40 agonist ivuxolimab in advanced cancers. Study background: The study treated patients with ivuxolimab, an agonistic anti-OX40 (CD134) antibody.

Sequenced by immunoSEQ multiplex PCR; TCRdb stores in-frame clones only, minus some. The data show roughly 92,000 clones, 70% to 90% seen once. V dropped 5 bases and J dropped 0; count of bases not matched to a gene: 7. Germline V gene lookup returns CDR1 MNHEY and CDR2 SVGAGI. The CDR3 sequence is 15 residues long. The receptor's source is an adult with an advanced solid tumor such as melanoma, head and neck, liver or kidney cancer. V is TRBV6-5 and J is TRBJ2-7; 7 positions match TRBD1. The specimen was CD4+ or CD8+ T cells sorted from blood, collected in a trial of the OX40 agonist ivuxolimab. CDR3 protein: CASSQQGTYSYEQYF. CDR3 nucleotides: TGTGCCAGCAGTCAACAGGGGACGTACTCCTACGAGCAGTACTTC.